This paragraph covers one T cell receptor (beta chain) sequence. The antigen is not known. Sequencing was limited to surgery cases with top T cell transcript signatures in brain tissue. Before surgery, patients took at least one anti-epileptic drug. This record belongs to a study of brain T cells in children with intractable seizures. General study points: Viral specificity was inferred only from CDR3 similarity; HCMV serostatus was unknown.

This CDR3 has 14 residues. The V end was cut by 5 bases, the J end by 4 bases, with 12 bases between. Germline V gives CDR1 SGHTA, CDR2 FQGTGA. Clones were sequenced by immunoSEQ multiplex PCR, and TCRdb holds only the in-frame ones, with some missing. The sample shows about 110,000 clones, roughly 94% of them seen only once. The sample in question was peripheral blood, obtained at surgery. The chain combines TRBV7-3 with TRBJ2-1; tentative D call: TRBD2 (6 bases). The TCR comes from a boy under two years old with hemimegalencephaly and intractable seizures. Written as DNA, the CDR3 is TGTGCCAGCAGCCAAGACGGACTATACAATGAGCAGTTCTTC. This codes for CASSQDGLYNEQFF.